The clone carrying this T cell receptor (beta chain) was recorded at least ten times. This specimen belongs to a study of early T cells in non-severe SARS-CoV-2 infection. Unique molecular identifiers were added to individual cDNA molecules. TCRdb ran MiXCR on the 5' RACE reads and lists one entry per CDR3 protein. The table records about 52,000 distinct CDR3 sequences, roughly 6.2% of them present only once. The V end was cut by 5 bases, the J end by 0 bases, with 9 bases between. Germline CDR1 and CDR2: SGHTA and FQGNSA. The CDR3 consists of 14 residues. The gene calls are TRBV7-2 and TRBJ2-3; D is tentatively TRBD1 or TRBD2 (5 bases each). The receptor was isolated from an adult who was a healthcare worker with PCR-confirmed SARS-CoV-2 infection or an uninfected control (not recorded which). Sample: whole blood. In DNA form, the CDR3 reads TGTGCCAGCAGCCCGGGACGCAGCACAGATACGCAGTATTTT. Residues: CASSPGRSTDTQYF.